Each of the 8 T cell receptor beta chains below was sequenced from the same sample in a study of blood T cell repertoires in COVID-19. Only in-frame clones appear in the TCRdb table, and some are missing; sequencing was by immunoSEQ multiplex PCR. This sample has roughly 200,000 clones, with about 83% found just once. Sequenced: peripheral blood. Source of these receptors: a woman aged 70-85 years with active or convalescent COVID-19.

The V call is TRBV3-1 (or the pseudogene TRBV3-2), the J call TRBJ1-1; D may be TRBD1 (6 bases). The V and J ends lost 8 bases and 4 bases respectively, with 17 bases between them. The CDR3 totals 14 residues. CDR1 and CDR2 (germline): LGHDT, YNNKEL (reference sequence). The CDR3 sequence: CASSPRGAGTEAFF. Written as DNA, the CDR3 is TGTGCCAGCTCGCCTCGGGGGGCGGGCACTGAAGCTTTCTTT.

This chain uses TRBV27 with TRBJ2-5; 8 bases fit TRBD2. J gave up 5 bases and V 4 bases, and 9 bases lay outside the gene matches. The germline V gene encodes CDR1 MNHEY and CDR2 SMNVEV (reference sequence). The CDR3 totals 15 residues. Written as DNA, the CDR3 is TGTGCCAGCAGTTCCTCCGGACTAGCCGGGGAGACCCAGTACTTC. This translates into CASSSSGLAGETQYF.

This clone has more than one count but fewer than ten. CDR3 DNA sequence: TGTGCCAGTAGTATTTCCGGGTCCCTAGGCACAGATACGCAGTATTTT. It yields the protein CASSISGSLGTDTQYF. The J gene is TRBJ2-3, the V gene TRBV19; D is ambiguous. The ends were cut back, 3 bases at V and 1 base at J, with 14 bases in the middle. The CDR3 is 16 amino acids. Germline V gene sequence: CDR1 LNHDA, CDR2 SQIVND (reference sequence).

The chain recombines TRBV2 with TRBJ1-1; 8 bases are a match to TRBD1. The trim removed 4 bases at V and 3 bases at J, leaving 22 bases unmatched. The CDR3 is made up of 20 amino acids. Germline V gene sequence: CDR1 SNHLY, CDR2 FYNNEI. The CDR3 DNA reads as TGTGCCAGCAGTGGCTCTAGAGGGACAGGCGGATGGAGTATCGACACTGAAGCTTTCTTT. Translating gives CASSGSRGTGGWSIDTEAFF. Complete variable domain (other parts from reference TRBV2 and TRBJ1-1): EPEVTQTPSHQVTQMGQEVILRCVPISNHLYFYWYRQILGQKVEFLVSFYNNEISEKSEIFDDQFSVERPDGSNFTLKIRSTKLEDSAMYFCASSGSRGTGGWSIDTEAFFGQGTRLTVV.

The J gene is TRBJ1-5, the V gene TRBV14; 11 nucleotides align to TRBD1. This CDR3 comprises 24 residues. Germline values: CDR1 SGHDN, CDR2 FVKESK. With 6 bases clipped from V and 0 bases from J, the junction kept 28 bases outside the gene matches. CDR3 in DNA: TGTGCCAGCAGTAGCTCTGGCGGTGCCTGGGATAGGACAGGGGGCGATCATAGCAATCAGCCCCAGCATTTT. Translating it yields CASSSSGGAWDRTGGDHSNQPQHF.

The V call is TRBV27, the J call TRBJ1-4; 7 nucleotides line up with TRBD1. Germline V gene data show CDR1 as MNHEY and CDR2 as SMNVEV (reference sequence). This CDR3 has 14 amino acids. Unmatched junction bases numbered 4, after V lost 6 bases and J lost 3 bases. As DNA, the CDR3 is TGTGCCAGCAGGTTCCAGGGGGCTAATGAAAAACTGTTTTTT. This codes for CASRFQGANEKLFF.

This chain links TRBV27 with TRBJ1-1, with a possible D match to TRBD1 (5 bases). Germline CDR1 MNHEY, CDR2 SMNVEV (reference sequence). The CDR3 covers 18 residues. Trimming stripped 7 bases from V and 0 bases from J, with 24 bases between. CDR3 nucleotide sequence: TGTGCCAGCAATAAAGGACACGCCACTCGTTTTATGAACACTGAAGCTTTCTTT. Protein sequence: CASNKGHATRFMNTEAFF.

The chain recombines TRBV7-9 with TRBJ1-2; TRBD1 aligns across 10 bases. This CDR3 contains 15 residues. Germline CDR1 SEHNR, CDR2 FQNEAQ (reference sequence). After removal of 4 bases from V and 4 bases from J, the junction contained 6 bases not matched to a gene. CDR3 region: CASSSRQGAGYGYTF. In DNA, the CDR3 is TGTGCCAGCAGCTCCAGACAGGGGGCGGGCTATGGCTACACCTTC.